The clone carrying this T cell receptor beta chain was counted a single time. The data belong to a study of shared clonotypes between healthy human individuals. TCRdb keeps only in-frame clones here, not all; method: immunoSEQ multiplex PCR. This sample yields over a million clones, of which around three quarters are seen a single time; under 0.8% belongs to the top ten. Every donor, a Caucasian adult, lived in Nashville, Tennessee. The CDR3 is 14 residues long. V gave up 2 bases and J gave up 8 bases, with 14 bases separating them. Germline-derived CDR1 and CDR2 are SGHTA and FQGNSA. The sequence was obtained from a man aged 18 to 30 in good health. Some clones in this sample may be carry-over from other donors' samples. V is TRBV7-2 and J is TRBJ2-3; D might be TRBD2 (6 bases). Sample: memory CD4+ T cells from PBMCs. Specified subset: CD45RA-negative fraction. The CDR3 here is CASSLIRESGTQYF. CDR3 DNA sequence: TGTGCCAGCAGCTTAATACGGGAGTCGGGTACGCAGTATTTT.